This record concerns one T cell receptor (beta chain) sequence. The antigen is undetermined. TCRdb re-called the 5' RACE reads, yielding one record per CDR3 amino acid sequence without DNA. The table for this sample gives about 460,000 distinct CDR3 sequences. The data belong to a study of T cells expressing NK-cell markers. Study summary: Repertoires of TCR beta were obtained from T cells sorted as CD3+CD56+NKG2C+, CD3+CD56+NKG2C- and CD3+CD56-NKG2C+. Study-level points and caveats: CD8+ T cells in a handful of donors included dominant NKG2C+ clonotypes at about 1.0-8%.

This CDR3 spans 16 amino acids. Germline V CDR1 and CDR2: SGHNT, YYREEE (reference sequence). The chain links TRBV5-4 to TRBJ1-3; TCRdb designates TRBD1, a call that cannot be tested without DNA. The source of this sequence is a woman aged 45-60 years in good health. The specimen sequenced was blood T cells: a sorted CD56 or NKG2C T cell subset, CD4+ or CD8+ T cells, or bulk PBMC T cells (not recorded which). CDR3 region: CASSLDRGSSGNTIYF.